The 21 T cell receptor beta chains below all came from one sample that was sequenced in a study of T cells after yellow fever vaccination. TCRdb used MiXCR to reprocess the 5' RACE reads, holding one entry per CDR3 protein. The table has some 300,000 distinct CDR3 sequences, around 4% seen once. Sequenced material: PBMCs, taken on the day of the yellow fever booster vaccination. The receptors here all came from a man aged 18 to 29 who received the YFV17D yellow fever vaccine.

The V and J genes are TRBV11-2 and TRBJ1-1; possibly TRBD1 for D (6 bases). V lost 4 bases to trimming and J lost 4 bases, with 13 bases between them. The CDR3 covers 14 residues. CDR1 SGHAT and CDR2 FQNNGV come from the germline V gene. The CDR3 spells CASSYHYRATEAFF. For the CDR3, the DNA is TGTGCCAGCAGCTACCATTACAGGGCCACTGAAGCTTTCTTT.

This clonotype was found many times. CDR3 DNA: TGTGCCAGCAGCTTAAGTCTAGCGGGGGCTGAGACCCAGTACTTC. This translates into CASSLSLAGAETQYF. The rearrangement uses TRBV7-2 and TRBJ2-5, with 10 bases matching TRBD2. The CDR3 consists of 15 residues. J was trimmed by 5 bases and V by 2 bases; bases with no gene match: 5. CDR1 and CDR2 from the germline V gene are SGHTA and FQGNSA.

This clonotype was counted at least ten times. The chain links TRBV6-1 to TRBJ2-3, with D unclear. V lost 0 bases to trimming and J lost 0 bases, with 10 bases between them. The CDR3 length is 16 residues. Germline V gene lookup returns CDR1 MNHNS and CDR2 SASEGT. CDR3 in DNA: TGTGCCAGCAGTGAAGCCCGATCCTCTAGCACAGATACGCAGTATTTT. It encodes CASSEARSSSTDTQYF.

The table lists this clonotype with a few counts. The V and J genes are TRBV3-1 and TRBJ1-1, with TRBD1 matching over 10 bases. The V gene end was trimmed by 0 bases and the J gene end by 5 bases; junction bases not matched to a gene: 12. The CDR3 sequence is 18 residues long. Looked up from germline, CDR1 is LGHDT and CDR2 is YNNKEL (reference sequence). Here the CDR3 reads CASSQEGFRGTGETEAFF. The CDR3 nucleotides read TGTGCCAGCAGCCAAGAGGGATTCCGAGGGACAGGGGAGACTGAAGCTTTCTTT.

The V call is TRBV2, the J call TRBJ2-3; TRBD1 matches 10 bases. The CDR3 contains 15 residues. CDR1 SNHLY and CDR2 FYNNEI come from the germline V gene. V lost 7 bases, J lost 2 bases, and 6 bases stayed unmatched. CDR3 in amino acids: CASKPGQGPTDTQYF. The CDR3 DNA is TGTGCCAGCAAGCCGGGACAGGGGCCCACAGATACGCAGTATTTT.

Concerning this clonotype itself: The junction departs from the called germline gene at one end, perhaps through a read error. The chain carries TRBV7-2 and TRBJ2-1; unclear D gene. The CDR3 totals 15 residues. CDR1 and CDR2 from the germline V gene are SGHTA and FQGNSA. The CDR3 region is CASRPAESSYNEQLF. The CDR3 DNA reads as TGTGCCAGCAGGCCCGCGGAGAGCTCCTACAATGAGCAGCTCTTC.

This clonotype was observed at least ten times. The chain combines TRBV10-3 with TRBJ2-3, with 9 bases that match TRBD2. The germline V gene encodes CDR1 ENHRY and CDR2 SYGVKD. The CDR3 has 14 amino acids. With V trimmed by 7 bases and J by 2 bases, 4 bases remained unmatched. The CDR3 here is CAITSGGPTDTQYF. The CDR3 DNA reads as TGTGCCATCACGAGCGGGGGGCCCACAGATACGCAGTATTTT.

The CDR3 loop reads CSASQGVTYEQYF. CDR3 bases: TGCAGTGCTAGTCAGGGGGTTACCTACGAGCAGTACTTC. V usage is TRBV20-1 and J usage is TRBJ2-7; 7 bases are a match to TRBD1. The germline V gene has CDR1 DFQATT and CDR2 SNEGSKA (reference sequence). J lost 2 bases, V lost 3 bases, and 4 bases had no gene match. The CDR3 covers 13 residues.

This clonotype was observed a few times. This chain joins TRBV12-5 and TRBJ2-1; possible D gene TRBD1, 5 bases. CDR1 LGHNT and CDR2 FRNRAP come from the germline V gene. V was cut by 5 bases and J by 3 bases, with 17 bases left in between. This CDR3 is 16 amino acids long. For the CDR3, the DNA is TGTGCTAGTGGTACTGACAGCCTTAATTACTACAATGAGCAGTTCTTC. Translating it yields CASGTDSLNYYNEQFF.

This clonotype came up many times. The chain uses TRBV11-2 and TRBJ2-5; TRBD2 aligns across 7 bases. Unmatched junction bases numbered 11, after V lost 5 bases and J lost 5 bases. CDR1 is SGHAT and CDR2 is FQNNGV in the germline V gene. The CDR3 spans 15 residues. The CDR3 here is CASSPLGGGWETQYF. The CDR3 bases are TGTGCCAGCAGCCCCCTAGGCGGGGGTTGGGAGACCCAGTACTTC.

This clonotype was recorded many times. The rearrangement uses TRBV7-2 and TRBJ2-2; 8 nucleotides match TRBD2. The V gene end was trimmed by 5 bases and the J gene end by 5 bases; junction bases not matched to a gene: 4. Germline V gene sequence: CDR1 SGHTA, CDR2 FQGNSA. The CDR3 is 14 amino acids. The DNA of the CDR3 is TGTGCCAGCAGCGGGGCTAGCGGGACCGGGGAGCTGTTTTTT. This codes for CASSGASGTGELFF.

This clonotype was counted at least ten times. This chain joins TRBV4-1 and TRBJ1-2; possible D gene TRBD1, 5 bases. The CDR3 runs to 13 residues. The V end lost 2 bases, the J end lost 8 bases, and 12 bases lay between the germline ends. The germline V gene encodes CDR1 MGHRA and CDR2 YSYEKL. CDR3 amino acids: CASSQFQGTGYTF. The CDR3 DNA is TGCGCCAGCAGCCAATTCCAGGGAACGGGCTACACCTTC.

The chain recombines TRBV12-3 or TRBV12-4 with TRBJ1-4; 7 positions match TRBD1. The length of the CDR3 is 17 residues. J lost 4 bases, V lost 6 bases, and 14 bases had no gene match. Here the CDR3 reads CASSVTGFRVLNEKLFF. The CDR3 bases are TGTGCCAGCAGCGTGACAGGGTTCCGCGTTCTTAATGAAAAACTGTTTTTT.

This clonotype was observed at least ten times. This chain's CDR3 is CASSSQRESETQYF. The CDR3 bases are TGCGCCAGCAGCAGCCAACGGGAATCGGAGACCCAGTACTTC. The V and J genes are TRBV5-1 and TRBJ2-5; D might be TRBD2 (5 bases). V was shortened by 4 bases and J by 5 bases, with 15 bases between the two germline ends. This CDR3 contains 14 residues. Per germline, CDR1 SGHRS and CDR2 YFSETQ.

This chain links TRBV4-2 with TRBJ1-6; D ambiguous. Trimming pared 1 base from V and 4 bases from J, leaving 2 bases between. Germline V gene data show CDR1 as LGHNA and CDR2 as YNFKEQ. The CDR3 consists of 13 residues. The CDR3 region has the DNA TGTGCCAGCAGCCAAGGGTATAATTCACCCCTCCACTTT. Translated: CASSQGYNSPLHF.

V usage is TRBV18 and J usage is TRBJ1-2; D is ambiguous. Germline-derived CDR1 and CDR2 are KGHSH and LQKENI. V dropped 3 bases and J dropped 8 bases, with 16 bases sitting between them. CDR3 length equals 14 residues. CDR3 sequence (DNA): TGTGCCAGCTCACCCACGGACGGATCGTGGGGCTACACCTTC. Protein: CASSPTDGSWGYTF.

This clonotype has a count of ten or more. CDR3 coding DNA: TGTGCCAGCCGTCCACTGTTCATGAACACTGAAGCTTTCTTT. Its protein product is CASRPLFMNTEAFF. This rearrangement joins TRBV12-3 or TRBV12-4 to TRBJ1-1; no firm D call. V lost 8 bases to trimming and J lost 0 bases, with 13 bases between them. The CDR3 has 14 residues.

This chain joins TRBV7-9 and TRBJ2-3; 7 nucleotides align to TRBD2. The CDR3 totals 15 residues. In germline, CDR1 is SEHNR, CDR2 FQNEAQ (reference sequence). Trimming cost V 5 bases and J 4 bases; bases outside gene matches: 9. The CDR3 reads CASSALSGRPDTQYF. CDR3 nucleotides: TGTGCCAGCAGCGCGCTTAGCGGGCGACCAGATACGCAGTATTTT. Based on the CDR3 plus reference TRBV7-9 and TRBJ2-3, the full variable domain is DTGVSQNPRHKITKRGQNVTFRCDPISEHNRLYWYRQTLGQGPEFLTYFQNEAQLEKSRLLSDRFSAERPKGSFSTLEIQRTEQGDSAMYLCASSALSGRPDTQYFGPGTRLTVL.

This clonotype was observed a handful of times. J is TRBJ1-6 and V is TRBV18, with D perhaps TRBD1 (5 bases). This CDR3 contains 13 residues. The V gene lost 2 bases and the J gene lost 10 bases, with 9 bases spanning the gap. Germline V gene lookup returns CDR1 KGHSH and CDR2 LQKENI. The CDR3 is CASSPGAWSPLHF. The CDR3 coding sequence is TGTGCCAGCTCACCAGGGGCTTGGTCACCCCTCCACTTT.

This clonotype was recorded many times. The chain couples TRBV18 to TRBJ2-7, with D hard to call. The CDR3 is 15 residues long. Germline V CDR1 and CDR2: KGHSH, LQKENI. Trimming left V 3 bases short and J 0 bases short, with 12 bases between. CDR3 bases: TGTGCCAGCTCACCTGTCGGGCATAGCTCCTACGAGCAGTACTTC. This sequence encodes CASSPVGHSSYEQYF.

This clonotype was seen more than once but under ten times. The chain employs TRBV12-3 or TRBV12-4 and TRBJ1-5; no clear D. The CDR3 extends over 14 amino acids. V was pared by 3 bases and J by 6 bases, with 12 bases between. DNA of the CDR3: TGTGCCAGCAGTTTTGAGGGTTCACGTCAGCCCCAGCATTTT. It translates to CASSFEGSRQPQHF.